What follows are 4 T cell receptor beta chains derived from one specimen sequenced in a study of metastatic and nonmetastatic thyroid tumors. All patients reached thyroid surgery having received no treatment beforehand. TCRdb re-clonotyped the PCR reads via MiXCR. The table lists approximately 28,000 clones, 15% of them singletons. The sequenced sample consisted of blood. The receptors stem from a male donor with papillary thyroid cancer or a benign thyroid nodule (not recorded which). Some clones in this sample may be carry-over from other donors' samples.

This clone was seen repeatedly, ten times or more. The gene calls are TRBV9 and TRBJ2-6; tentatively, D is TRBD2 (5 bases). This CDR3 is 15 amino acids long. In germline, CDR1 is SGDLS, CDR2 YYNGEE. V lost 6 bases to trimming and J lost 0 bases, with 10 bases between them. The CDR3 DNA follows: TGTGCCAGCAATAGGGAGAGCTCTGGGGCCAACGTCCTGACTTTC. Translating gives CASNRESSGANVLTF.

J is TRBJ1-2 and V is TRBV3-1; possibly TRBD1 for D (5 bases). The CDR3 totals 15 residues. CDR1 is LGHDT, CDR2 YNNKEL, per germline (reference sequence). The germline V and J ends were trimmed by 3 bases and 2 bases, with 13 bases remaining between them. The CDR3 DNA follows: TGTGCCAGCAGCCATGCACTTCGGGACAACTATGGCTACACCTTC. Translated, it gives CASSHALRDNYGYTF.

This clone has at least ten counts. CDR3 DNA sequence: TGTGCCTGGAGTGTTTCTGCTGGAAACACCATATATTTT. This translates into CAWSVSAGNTIYF. This chain connects TRBV30 to TRBJ1-3; no reliable D call. CDR3 length equals 13 residues. Germline CDR1 reads GTSNPN; CDR2 reads SVGIG (reference sequence). V was pared by 0 bases and J by 2 bases, with 5 bases between.

This clone was recorded many times. The chain joins TRBV19 to TRBJ2-2; TRBD2 matches at 9 bases. Looked up from germline, CDR1 is LNHDA and CDR2 is SQIVND (reference sequence). The CDR3 sequence is 15 residues long. V trimming: 8 bases; J trimming: 5 bases; junction bases outside the gene matches: 9. The CDR3, as DNA: TGTGCCAGTCGGACGGCGGGGGGGTTAACCGGGGAGCTGTTTTTT. It translates to CASRTAGGLTGELFF.